The clone carrying this T cell receptor (beta chain) was counted ten times or more. What it recognizes is unknown. This sample is drawn from a study of CD8 T cells in ankylosing spondylitis. Overall study results and limits: Characteristic, it appeared, of ankylosing spondylitis blood was a TCR beta motif of roughly eight highly homologous variants. Relatively rare in peripheral blood, disease-linked clones were also CD8+.

With molecular barcodes, quantitative 5'-RACE was used to make the TCR beta libraries. TCRdb itself ran the 5' RACE reads through MiXCR, one entry per CDR3 protein. The sample shows about 160,000 distinct CDR3 sequences, roughly 44% of them seen only once. J lost 4 bases, V lost 6 bases, and 8 bases had no gene match. The CDR3 totals 15 residues. This receptor was identified in a male donor with ankylosing spondylitis. The rearrangement links TRBV12-3 or TRBV12-4 to TRBJ2-7, with 11 bases fitting TRBD2. Sequenced material: synovial fluid, either unsorted or a sorted T cell fraction (not recorded which). The CDR3 protein is CASRAGLAGPYEQYF. CDR3 sequence (DNA): TGTGCCAGCAGGGCCGGACTAGCGGGCCCATACGAGCAGTACTTC.